The 29 T cell receptor beta chains below come from one sample, sequenced in a study of cytomegalovirus exposure and HLA in healthy donors. In the PCR, 60 Vbeta and 13 Jbeta primers were used. The data were produced by immunoSEQ multiplex PCR, yet TCRdb's version contains in-frame clones alone and is incomplete. This table holds around 53,000 clones. Input material: PBMCs. The receptors here all came from a young man in good health and CMV-seropositive.

The chain recombines TRBV7-9 with TRBJ1-2; D not certain. Trimming removed 1 base at V and 7 bases at J, with 13 bases between. Germline CDR1 is SEHNR and CDR2 is FQNEAQ (reference sequence). The CDR3 consists of 14 residues. The CDR3 loop is CASSLDRGVSGYTF. CDR3 nucleotides: TGTGCCAGCAGCTTAGACCGGGGAGTGAGTGGCTACACCTTC.

CDR3 amino acids: CASSFGGGGYTF. CDR3 coding DNA: TGTGCCAGCAGCTTCGGGGGTGGTGGCTACACCTTC. The V gene is TRBV5-6, the J gene TRBJ1-2, with a tentative D call TRBD1 (5 bases). CDR3 length: 12 residues. CDR1 SGHDT and CDR2 YYEEEE come from the germline V gene. V lost 2 bases and J 7 bases, leaving 9 bases between the germline ends.

The chain uses TRBV18 and TRBJ1-2; D not certain. The length of the CDR3 is 15 residues. Germline loops: CDR1 KGHSH, CDR2 LQKENI. Trimming left V 5 bases short and J 4 bases short, with 17 bases between. The CDR3 spells CASSASGSEGYGYTF. The CDR3 bases are TGTGCCAGCTCAGCATCCGGGTCCGAAGGCTATGGCTACACCTTC.

A word on this clone: One junction end disagrees with the germline gene, perhaps due to a read error. J is TRBJ1-1 and V is TRBV14; no clear D gene. CDR1 SGHDN and CDR2 FVKESK come from the germline V gene. The CDR3 covers 15 residues. In DNA form, the CDR3 reads TGTACCAGCAGCCAAGAGAGGCCTTCGAACACTGAAGCTTTCTTT. Residues: CTSSQERPSNTEAFF.

The V and J genes are TRBV5-1 and TRBJ2-1; D perhaps matches TRBD1 (6 bases). The CDR3 is 14 residues long. Trimming took 6 bases from V and 0 from J, leaving 10 bases between them. Germline assignment: CDR1 SGHRS and CDR2 YFSETQ. The CDR3 loop reads CASTRDTSYNEQFF. CDR3 coding DNA: TGCGCCAGCACCCGGGACACCTCCTACAATGAGCAGTTCTTC.

CDR3 nucleotides: TGCAGCGTTAGGGGATTGGGCTCCTACGAGCAGTACTTC. Translated, it gives CSVRGLGSYEQYF. The chain links TRBV29-1 to TRBJ2-7, with D perhaps matching TRBD1 (5 bases). Germline CDR1 and CDR2: SQVTM and ANQGSEA. The ends were cut back, 5 bases at V and 0 bases at J, with 11 bases in the middle. CDR3 length equals 13 residues.

The rearrangement joins TRBV5-4 to TRBJ2-7; TRBD1 might be the D (5 bases). V lost 0 bases and J lost 5, with 15 bases in between. The CDR3 length is 15 residues. Germline CDR1 and CDR2: SGHNT and YYREEE (reference sequence). The CDR3: CASSLVGRGSHEQYF. CDR3 DNA sequence: TGTGCCAGCAGCTTGGTAGGTAGGGGCAGCCACGAGCAGTACTTC. Full variable domain (remainder filled in from reference TRBV5-4 and TRBJ2-7): ETGVTQSPTHLIKTRGQQVTLRCSSQSGHNTVSWYQQALGQGPQFIFQYYREEENGRGNFPPRFSGLQFPNYSSELNVNALELDDSALYLCASSLVGRGSHEQYFGPGTRLTVT.

V gene TRBV9 combines with J gene TRBJ2-1; D is possibly TRBD2 (5 bases). CDR1 and CDR2 from the germline V gene are SGDLS and YYNGEE. The CDR3 consists of 14 residues. Trimming stripped 0 bases from V and 5 bases from J, with 9 bases between. The CDR3 is CASSVGGGDNEQFF. The CDR3 DNA reads TGTGCCAGCAGCGTAGGAGGAGGCGACAATGAGCAGTTCTTC.

This clone shows up as medium-sized by frequency. V usage is TRBV6-6 and J usage is TRBJ2-2; tentative D call: TRBD1 (5 bases). V was pared by 4 bases and J by 5 bases, with 14 bases between. Germline values: CDR1 MNHNY, CDR2 SVGAGI (reference sequence). The CDR3 is 15 residues long. CDR3 sequence reads: CASSFDSYKTGELFF. In DNA form, the CDR3 reads TGTGCCAGCAGTTTTGACAGCTACAAGACCGGGGAGCTGTTTTTT.

CDR3 loop: CASSPFRGQPQHF. Written as DNA, the CDR3 is TGTGCCAGCAGTCCCTTTAGGGGTCAGCCCCAGCATTTT. The chain is built from TRBV28 and TRBJ1-5, with D maybe TRBD1 (5 bases). Trimming removed 5 bases at V and 6 bases at J, with 11 bases between. The length of the CDR3 is 13 residues. Looked up from germline, CDR1 is MDHEN and CDR2 is SYDVKM. Using reference TRBV28 and TRBJ1-5 for the parts outside the CDR3, the full variable domain is DVKVTQSSRYLVKRTGEKVFLECVQDMDHENMFWYRQDPGLGLRLIYFSYDVKMKEKGDIPEGYSVSREKKERFSLILESASTNQTSMYLCASSPFRGQPQHFGDGTRLSIL.

The V gene is TRBV15, the J gene TRBJ2-3; 12 bases align to TRBD2. With 4 bases clipped from V and 3 bases from J, the junction kept 2 bases outside the gene matches. The CDR3 has 15 residues. Germline V CDR1 and CDR2: LNHNV, YYDKDF (reference sequence). In nucleotides, the CDR3 is TGTGCCACCAGCACAGGACTAGCGGGGACAGATACGCAGTATTTT. It yields the protein CATSTGLAGTDTQYF. Based on the CDR3 plus reference TRBV15 and TRBJ2-3, the full variable domain is DAMVIQNPRYQVTQFGKPVTLSCSQTLNHNVMYWYQQKSSQAPKLLFHYYDKDFNNEADTPDNFQSRRPNTSFCFLDIRSPGLGDTAMYLCATSTGLAGTDTQYFGPGTRLTVL.

V gene TRBV11-3 combines with J gene TRBJ2-3; D perhaps matches TRBD2 (7 bases). V lost 5 bases, J lost 3 bases, and 18 bases lay in between. The germline CDR1 and CDR2 sequences are SGHNT and YENEEA. The CDR3 sequence is 16 residues long. In nucleotides, the CDR3 is TGTGCCAGCAGCCCTCCCTTCGGGGGGCCGACAGATACGCAGTATTTT. Encoded protein: CASSPPFGGPTDTQYF.

This chain uses TRBV7-2 with TRBJ2-1, with D maybe TRBD2 (5 bases). CDR3 length equals 14 residues. V was clipped by 4 bases and J by 2 bases, with 9 bases between them. Germline V gives CDR1 SGHTA, CDR2 FQGNSA. The CDR3 spells CASSSDSAYNEQFF. The CDR3 DNA follows: TGTGCCAGCAGCTCGGACTCGGCCTACAATGAGCAGTTCTTC.

The chain links TRBV7-2 to TRBJ2-2; a possible D gene is TRBD2 (6 bases). CDR1 SGHTA and CDR2 FQGNSA come from the germline V gene. V was clipped by 3 bases and J by 3 bases, with 11 bases between them. CDR3 length: 15 amino acids. CDR3 in amino acids: CASSLGLPYTGELFF. The CDR3 DNA reads TGTGCCAGCAGCTTGGGACTTCCTTACACCGGGGAGCTGTTTTTT.

V and J are TRBV29-1 and TRBJ2-3; the D gene is possibly TRBD2 (6 bases). There are 13 residues in the CDR3. Germline V gene sequence: CDR1 SQVTM, CDR2 ANQGSEA. The ends were cut back, 6 bases at V and 2 bases at J, with 12 bases in the middle. CDR3: CSVELATTDTQYF. DNA for the CDR3: TGCAGCGTCGAGCTAGCGACCACAGATACGCAGTATTTT.

V is TRBV30 and J is TRBJ1-3, with D perhaps matching TRBD1 (6 bases). The length of the CDR3 is 13 residues. The V gene's germline CDR1 is GTSNPN and CDR2 SVGIG (reference sequence). Trimming removed 4 bases from V and 8 bases from J, with 15 bases in between. The CDR3 protein is CAWTGQITHTIYF. The CDR3 nucleotides read TGTGCCTGGACGGGACAAATTACGCACACCATATATTTT.

The rearrangement uses TRBV11-2 and TRBJ1-3, with D perhaps matching TRBD1 (5 bases). Germline CDR1 is SGHAT and CDR2 is FQNNGV. Trimming removed 2 bases from V and 4 bases from J, with 9 bases in between. The CDR3 runs 14 residues. CDR3 nucleotide sequence: TGTGCCAGCAGCTTACAGCAGGGAGGAAACACCATATATTTT. Amino acid sequence: CASSLQQGGNTIYF.

The V call is TRBV11-2, the J call TRBJ2-7; TRBD1 aligns across 9 bases. The V gene's germline CDR1 is SGHAT and CDR2 FQNNGV. V dropped 6 bases and J dropped 3; count of bases not matched to a gene: 6. This CDR3 is built from 14 residues. CDR3 amino acids: CASSPGTGLYEQYF. CDR3 DNA: TGTGCCAGCAGTCCCGGGACAGGGCTCTACGAGCAGTACTTC.

J is TRBJ2-1 and V is TRBV19, with TRBD1 matching over 9 bases. Germline V gives CDR1 LNHDA, CDR2 SQIVND (reference sequence). The CDR3 extends over 15 amino acids. Losses at the gene ends were 5 bases for V and 1 base for J; bases not matched to a gene: 3. The CDR3, as DNA: TGTGCCAGTAGTTCGGGACAGGGTTCCTACAATGAGCAGTTCTTC. It translates to CASSSGQGSYNEQFF.

The chain uses TRBV27 and TRBJ2-7; 8 nucleotides match TRBD1. Germline V gene sequence: CDR1 MNHEY, CDR2 SMNVEV (reference sequence). The CDR3 is 15 amino acids. Trimming at V came to 7 bases and at J to 5 bases, leaving 13 bases not matched to a gene. The CDR3 DNA is TGTGCCAGCACCCCAAGAGGGCAGGGGGCAGACGAGCAGTACTTC. It is translated as CASTPRGQGADEQYF.

This chain connects TRBV6-5 to TRBJ1-1; D is unclear. Germline CDR1 is MNHEY and CDR2 is SVGAGI. V was clipped by 0 bases and J by 1 base, with 6 bases between them. This CDR3 region has 14 residues. The CDR3 loop is CASSYSSRNTEAFF. The CDR3 bases are TGTGCCAGCAGTTACTCGTCCAGGAACACTGAAGCTTTCTTT.

V usage is TRBV5-1 and J usage is TRBJ2-5, with 10 bases lining up with TRBD2. The end of the DNA aligns better with TRBJ2-7, so the J call may be wrong. This CDR3 is built from 15 residues. Looked up from germline, CDR1 is SGHRS and CDR2 is YFSETQ. The CDR3 sequence: CASSLGGAGGPEQYF. In nucleotides, the CDR3 is TGCGCCAGCAGCTTGGGGGGAGCGGGAGGGCCCGAGCAGTACTTC.

The chain is built from TRBV11-2 and TRBJ2-2; D is ambiguous. With 4 bases removed from V and 7 bases from J, the gap between germline ends came to 7 bases. Germline V gene lookup returns CDR1 SGHAT and CDR2 FQNNGV. The CDR3 sequence is 12 residues long. DNA of the CDR3: TGTGCCAGCAGCTCCGGTTTCGGGGAGCTGTTTTTT. As protein: CASSSGFGELFF.

The chain employs TRBV2 and TRBJ2-5, with 8 bases matching TRBD1. With 6 bases clipped from V and 4 bases from J, the junction kept 7 bases outside the gene matches. The CDR3 has 14 amino acids. Per the germline V gene, CDR1 is SNHLY and CDR2 is FYNNEI. CDR3 in amino acids: CASRPGQGRETQYF. CDR3 DNA sequence: TGTGCCAGCAGACCAGGACAGGGTAGAGAGACCCAGTACTTC.

CDR3 nucleotides: TGTGCCATCAGTGAAACTGACAGGGACCACACCGGGGAGCTGTTTTTT. Protein product: CAISETDRDHTGELFF. The V and J genes are TRBV10-3 and TRBJ2-2; TRBD1 matches 7 bases. The CDR3 is made up of 16 amino acids. Per germline, CDR1 ENHRY and CDR2 SYGVKD. Unmatched junction bases numbered 7, after V lost 3 bases and J lost 3 bases.

V and J are TRBV10-1 and TRBJ2-3, with 8 bases identical to TRBD2. V lost 2 bases to trimming and J lost 2 bases; unmatched junction nucleotides: 3. Per germline, CDR1 WNHNN and CDR2 SYGVQD (reference sequence). CDR3 length: 15 amino acids. In DNA, the CDR3 is TGCGCCAGCAGTGAGCGGACTAGCCTCACAGATACGCAGTATTTT. Encoded protein: CASSERTSLTDTQYF.

V usage is TRBV19 and J usage is TRBJ1-1, with TRBD1 matching over 9 bases. CDR3 length: 15 residues. After removal of 5 bases from V and 6 bases from J, the junction contained 10 bases not matched to a gene. Per germline, CDR1 LNHDA and CDR2 SQIVND (reference sequence). For the CDR3, the DNA is TGTGCCAGTAGTCTGAGACCGGGACAGGGAGCTGAAGCTTTCTTT. Residues: CASSLRPGQGAEAFF.

V is TRBV4-1 and J is TRBJ2-7, with 7 bases that match TRBD1. Germline lookup yields CDR1 MGHRA and CDR2 YSYEKL. V shed 2 bases, J shed 4 bases, and the junction held 11 bases outside the gene matches. CDR3 size: 16 residues. The CDR3 DNA reads TGCGCCAGCAGCCAATTAGGACAGGCCCACTTTTACGAGCAGTACTTC. This translates into CASSQLGQAHFYEQYF.

Remarks on this clone: Mismatch with germline at one junction end may stem from a read error. The chain carries TRBV6-5 and TRBJ2-2; a possible D gene is TRBD2 (6 bases). This CDR3 comprises 16 residues. The germline gives CDR1 MNHEY, CDR2 SVGAGI. This CDR3 reads CASSYSFGEAIGGLFF. As DNA, the CDR3 is TGTGCCAGCAGTTACTCGTTCGGGGAGGCGATCGGGGGGCTGTTTTTT.